Given below is one T cell receptor beta chain in context. Antigen unknown. TCRdb re-called the PCR reads through MiXCR, storing one row per CDR3 protein. The repertoire includes about 630,000 distinct CDR3 sequences, approximately 24% of them detected once, and approximately 0.75% sits in the top ten. The entry originates in a study of molecular identifiers for immune sequencing clone quantification. Study-wide points: The share of molecules held by clones above 20 RNA copies was over 99% in effector cells and under 1% in naive cells.

Trimming stripped 7 bases from V and 7 bases from J, with 11 bases between. Germline V gene sequence: CDR1 WSHSY, CDR2 SAAADI. The CDR3 spans 11 residues. Sequencing used naive CD8+ T cells from blood, with Jurkat cell RNA spiked in. Indicated subset: FACS-sorted CD8+CD4-CCR7+CD45RA+ naive T cells. The clonotype was recovered from a human donor in good health. Some libraries in this study had Jurkat cell RNA spiked in. The rearrangement joins TRBV10-2 to TRBJ2-7; D unclear. CDR3 nucleotides: TGCGCCAGCAACCAAGGTGGAGAGCAGTACTTC. Translation: CASNQGGEQYF.